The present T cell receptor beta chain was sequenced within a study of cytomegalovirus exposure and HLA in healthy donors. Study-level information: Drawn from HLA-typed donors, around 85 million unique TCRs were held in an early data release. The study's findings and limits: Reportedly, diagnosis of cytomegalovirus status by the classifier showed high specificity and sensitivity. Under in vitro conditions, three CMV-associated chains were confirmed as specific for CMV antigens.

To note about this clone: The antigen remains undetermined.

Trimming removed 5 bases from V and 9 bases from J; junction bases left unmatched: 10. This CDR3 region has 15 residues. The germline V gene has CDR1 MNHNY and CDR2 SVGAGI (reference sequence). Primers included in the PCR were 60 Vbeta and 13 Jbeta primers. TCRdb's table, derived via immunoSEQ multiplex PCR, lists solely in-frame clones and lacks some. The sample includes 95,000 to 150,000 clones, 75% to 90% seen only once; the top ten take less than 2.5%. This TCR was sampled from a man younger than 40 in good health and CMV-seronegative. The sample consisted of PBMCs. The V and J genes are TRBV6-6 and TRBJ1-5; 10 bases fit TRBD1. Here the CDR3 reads CASSPGTGAITPQHF. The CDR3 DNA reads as TGTGCCAGCAGTCCTGGGACAGGGGCAATCACGCCCCAGCATTTT.